These 25 T cell receptor beta chains share one sample of origin, sequenced in a study of cytomegalovirus exposure and HLA in healthy donors. Primers included in the PCR were 60 Vbeta and 13 Jbeta primers. Using immunoSEQ multiplex PCR, the repertoire was profiled, and TCRdb retains in-frame clones only, with some absent. Of 250,000 to 350,000 clones in the sample, 86% were seen once. Sequenced sample: PBMCs. The receptors originated from a man aged 35 to 55 in good health and CMV-seropositive.

V is TRBV5-1 and J is TRBJ1-1; D ambiguous. Trimming shortened V by 2 bases and J by 5 bases, and 13 bases separated the two germline ends. CDR1 and CDR2 (germline): SGHRS, YFSETQ. CDR3 length: 14 residues. The CDR3: CASSFSGGLTEAFF. The CDR3 DNA is TGCGCCAGCAGCTTTTCCGGAGGTCTTACTGAAGCTTTCTTT. The full variable domain, rest sourced from reference TRBV5-1 and TRBJ1-1, is KAGVTQTPRYLIKTRGQQVTLSCSPISGHRSVSWYQQTPGQGLQFLFEYFSETQRNKGNFPGRFSGRQFSNSRSEMNVSTLELGDSALYLCASSFSGGLTEAFFGQGTRLTVV.

The chain recombines TRBV6-5 with TRBJ2-1; TRBD2 aligns across 10 bases. CDR3 length: 15 amino acids. The trim removed 6 bases at V and 6 bases at J, leaving 8 bases unmatched. Germline V lookup: CDR1 MNHEY, CDR2 SVGAGI. The CDR3 here is CASSVGTSEGNEQFF. The CDR3 DNA follows: TGTGCCAGCAGCGTAGGGACTAGCGAGGGCAATGAGCAGTTCTTC.

V usage is TRBV5-1 and J usage is TRBJ2-7; the D gene is possibly TRBD1 (5 bases). The V end lost 5 bases, the J end lost 6 bases, and 18 bases lay between the germline ends. The CDR3 is 14 amino acids. CDR1 and CDR2 (germline): SGHRS, YFSETQ. CDR3 in amino acids: CASRRLQGSGEQYF. The CDR3 bases are TGCGCCAGCAGGCGCCTTCAGGGATCGGGCGAGCAGTACTTC.

Note on this clone: The junction shows a germline mismatch at one end, possibly a read error. V gene TRBV7-7 combines with J gene TRBJ2-3; 13 nucleotides line up with TRBD2. Germline V gene sequence: CDR1 SSHAT, CDR2 FNYEAQ (reference sequence). This CDR3 comprises 16 residues. The CDR3 region is CASSATSGRATDTQYF. CDR3 nucleotides: TGTGCTAGCAGTGCAACTAGCGGGAGGGCTACAGATACGCAGTATTTT. Variable domain in full (rest from reference TRBV7-7 and TRBJ2-3): GAGVSQSPRYKVTKRGQDVTLRCDPISSHATLYWYQQALGQGPEFLTYFNYEAQPDKSGLPSDRFSAERPEGSISTLTIQRTEQRDSAMYRCASSATSGRATDTQYFGPGTRLTVL.

The chain joins TRBV5-1 to TRBJ2-7; TRBD1 might be the D (5 bases). CDR1 and CDR2 from the germline V gene are SGHRS and YFSETQ. Deletions cut 4 bases from V and 1 base from J, with 15 bases between. This CDR3 has 15 amino acids. CDR3 residues: CASSPTPDSSYEQYF. The CDR3 DNA reads TGCGCCAGCAGCCCGACACCTGACAGTTCCTACGAGCAGTACTTC.

This clone was recorded a few times. The rearrangement uses TRBV5-4 and TRBJ1-2, with D tentatively TRBD1 (6 bases). This CDR3 has 14 residues. From germline, CDR1 is SGHNT and CDR2 YYREEE (reference sequence). Trimming left V 4 bases short and J 4 bases short, with 14 bases between. In DNA form, the CDR3 reads TGTGCCAGCAGCCCCGGACAGACGTTCTATGGCTACACCTTC. This gives the protein CASSPGQTFYGYTF.

The chain is built from TRBV4-3 and TRBJ2-2; 7 bases map to TRBD1. Trimming took 1 base from V and 5 from J; bases not matched to a gene: 16. Germline V gene lookup returns CDR1 LGHNA and CDR2 YSLEER. CDR3 size: 19 residues. The CDR3 here is CASSQVLDRDSVLTGELFF. CDR3 nucleotides: TGCGCCAGCAGCCAAGTCTTAGACAGGGACAGTGTCTTGACCGGGGAGCTGTTTTTT.

The genes are TRBV27 and TRBJ2-5; TRBD2 matches 8 bases. The CDR3 covers 15 residues. The junction had 6 bases not matched to a gene; V was cut back by 1 base and J by 5 bases. Germline CDR1 MNHEY, CDR2 SMNVEV (reference sequence). The CDR3 DNA reads as TGTGCCAGCAGTTTATTTAGCGGGGCGGCCGAGACCCAGTACTTC. Its translation is CASSLFSGAAETQYF.

This clone has only one observation. The chain combines TRBV7-2 with TRBJ2-3, with 9 positions matching TRBD2. The germline CDR1 and CDR2 sequences are SGHTA and FQGNSA. The junction had 16 bases not matched to a gene; V was cut back by 0 bases and J by 3 bases. The CDR3 is 20 amino acids. The CDR3 loop reads CASSLAMGGAGGEGTDTQYF. DNA for the CDR3: TGTGCCAGCAGCTTAGCGATGGGGGGGGCGGGAGGGGAGGGAACAGATACGCAGTATTTT.

This chain uses TRBV27 with TRBJ2-7, with D uncertain. CDR3 length equals 17 residues. The ends were cut back, 2 bases at V and 3 bases at J, with 20 bases in the middle. Germline lookup yields CDR1 MNHEY and CDR2 SMNVEV (reference sequence). The CDR3 DNA reads TGTGCCAGCAGTTTACTAACCTATAATTCTTTAGACTACGAGCAGTACTTC. The encoded protein is CASSLLTYNSLDYEQYF.

The chain is built from TRBV29-1 and TRBJ1-2; 7 nucleotides agree with TRBD1. Germline CDR1 reads SQVTM; CDR2 reads ANQGSEA. The CDR3 totals 14 residues. The V and J ends lost 2 bases and 8 bases, in that order; junction bases with no gene match: 11. The CDR3 DNA is TGCAGCGTTGAAACGGACAGGCGAAAACGGGGCTACACCTTC. It yields the protein CSVETDRRKRGYTF. The whole variable domain, remainder taken from reference TRBV29-1 and TRBJ1-2, is SAVISQKPSRDICQRGTSLTIQCQVDSQVTMMFWYRQQPGQSLTLIATANQGSEATYESGFVIDKFPISRPNLTFSTLTVSNMSPEDSSIYLCSVETDRRKRGYTFGSGTRLTVV.

The chain links TRBV27 to TRBJ2-7; 16 nucleotides align to TRBD2. Germline values: CDR1 MNHEY, CDR2 SMNVEV (reference sequence). The V and J ends lost 4 bases and 4 bases, in that order; junction bases with no gene match: 10. The CDR3 has 18 residues. CDR3 nucleotides: TGTGCCAGCAGTTCGGGCAGCACGGGACTAGCGGGAGGGTACGAGCAGTACTTC. Translating gives CASSSGSTGLAGGYEQYF.

The chain has TRBV9 and TRBJ1-3; 8 bases align to TRBD1. Germline V lookup: CDR1 SGDLS, CDR2 YYNGEE. The CDR3 totals 19 residues. J lost 0 bases, V lost 4 bases, and 15 bases had no gene match. CDR3: CASSPRTGRLGGSGNTIYF. CDR3 DNA sequence: TGTGCCAGCAGCCCCCGGACAGGGAGGTTGGGGGGCTCTGGAAACACCATATATTTT.

The genes are TRBV27 and TRBJ2-7; TRBD1 aligns across 9 bases. The CDR3 loop spans 14 amino acids. V was pared by 5 bases and J by 5 bases, with 7 bases of the junction left unmatched. Germline V gives CDR1 MNHEY, CDR2 SMNVEV (reference sequence). The CDR3 sequence: CASSLRDRVDEQYF. Written as DNA, the CDR3 is TGTGCCAGCAGTCTGAGGGACAGGGTAGACGAGCAGTACTTC.

This chain uses TRBV19 with TRBJ1-2; D is perhaps TRBD1 (6 bases). V gave up 3 bases and J gave up 4 bases, with 15 bases separating them. CDR3 length: 15 residues. From germline, CDR1 is LNHDA and CDR2 SQIVND (reference sequence). The CDR3 bases are TGTGCCAGTAGTATCGGTTCAGGGGCGGGCTATGGCTACACCTTC. Translation gives CASSIGSGAGYGYTF.

The chain carries TRBV4-1 and TRBJ2-2, with 7 bases identical to TRBD2. J was trimmed by 7 bases and V by 3 bases; bases with no gene match: 11. The CDR3 length is 16 residues. Germline V gene data show CDR1 as MGHRA and CDR2 as YSYEKL. CDR3 in amino acids: CASSQGGGRVVGELFF. CDR3 bases: TGCGCCAGCAGCCAGGGAGGCGGGAGAGTGGTCGGGGAGCTGTTTTTT.

With regard to this clone: This CDR3 is missing its conserved last phenylalanine or tryptophan, likely due to a read error. The V call is TRBV4-3, the J call TRBJ2-7; 13 nucleotides match TRBD2. V dropped 0 bases and J dropped 0; count of bases not matched to a gene: 8. This CDR3 comprises 19 residues. Germline CDR1 and CDR2: LGHNA and YSLEER. CDR3 amino acids: CASSQDLLAGGPGSYEQYL. The CDR3 DNA sequence: TGCGCCAGCAGCCAAGATTTACTAGCGGGAGGGCCGGGCTCCTACGAGCAGTACCTC.

The chain links TRBV7-2 to TRBJ1-2; D remains ambiguous. Germline CDR1 and CDR2: SGHTA and FQGNSA. Deletions cut 5 bases from V and 8 bases from J, with 12 bases between. The CDR3 is 12 amino acids. The CDR3 DNA is TGTGCCAGCAGCACCCACTGGTGGGGCTACACCTTC. This codes for CASSTHWWGYTF.

The chain carries TRBV4-1 and TRBJ2-7; D might be TRBD1 (5 bases). Trimming stripped 1 base from V and 0 bases from J, with 10 bases between. The CDR3 length is 15 residues. The germline CDR1 and CDR2 sequences are MGHRA and YSYEKL. DNA of the CDR3: TGCGCCAGCAGCCAAGGGCAGGGCTACTCCTACGAGCAGTACTTC. It is translated as CASSQGQGYSYEQYF.

The chain combines TRBV5-1 with TRBJ2-5, with TRBD2 matching over 10 bases. The CDR3 has 17 residues. With 3 bases clipped from V and 4 bases from J, the junction kept 12 bases outside the gene matches. In germline, CDR1 is SGHRS, CDR2 YFSETQ. In DNA, the CDR3 is TGCGCCAGCAGCTGGGGGCCCCCGGCTAGCGGGGGAGAGACCCAGTACTTC. It encodes CASSWGPPASGGETQYF. Variable domain in full (rest from reference TRBV5-1 and TRBJ2-5): KAGVTQTPRYLIKTRGQQVTLSCSPISGHRSVSWYQQTPGQGLQFLFEYFSETQRNKGNFPGRFSGRQFSNSRSEMNVSTLELGDSALYLCASSWGPPASGGETQYFGPGTRLLVL.

This clone turned up a few times. This chain uses TRBV5-6 with TRBJ2-7; 11 bases align to TRBD2. The CDR3 is 14 amino acids. The germline CDR1 and CDR2 sequences are SGHDT and YYEEEE. The trim removed 1 base at V and 7 bases at J, leaving 4 bases unmatched. The chain's CDR3 is CASSLSLAGGEQYF. The CDR3 DNA is TGTGCCAGCAGCTTGTCCCTAGCGGGAGGTGAGCAGTACTTC.

J is TRBJ2-7 and V is TRBV5-4; TRBD2 aligns across 13 bases. In germline, CDR1 is SGHNT, CDR2 YYREEE (reference sequence). The CDR3 extends over 15 amino acids. V dropped 4 bases and J dropped 4; count of bases not matched to a gene: 5. The CDR3 sequence is CASSPWTSGSYEQYF. DNA for the CDR3: TGTGCCAGCAGCCCATGGACTAGCGGGAGTTACGAGCAGTACTTC.

This clone came up a few times. The CDR3 bases are TGTGCCAGCAGTTACAGCCTATCTGGAAACACCATATATTTT. It is translated as CASSYSLSGNTIYF. V usage is TRBV28 and J usage is TRBJ1-3; D not resolved. Germline V gives CDR1 MDHEN, CDR2 SYDVKM. Trimming shortened V by 4 bases and J by 1 base, and 8 bases separated the two germline ends. CDR3 length equals 14 residues.

The chain couples TRBV5-1 to TRBJ1-1; possible D gene TRBD1, 5 bases. V was pared by 2 bases and J by 5 bases, with 13 bases between. Germline CDR1 is SGHRS and CDR2 is YFSETQ. This CDR3 comprises 14 residues. The chain's CDR3 is CASSFGGLRTEAFF. CDR3 nucleotides: TGCGCCAGCAGCTTCGGGGGTTTAAGGACTGAAGCTTTCTTT.

V is TRBV11-2 and J is TRBJ1-1, with D maybe TRBD1 (5 bases). CDR1 is SGHAT and CDR2 is FQNNGV in the germline V gene. The ends were cut back, 5 bases at V and 5 bases at J, with 12 bases in the middle. The CDR3 runs 13 residues. CDR3 loop: CASSARGGTEAFF. CDR3 bases: TGTGCCAGCAGCGCCCGGGGGGGTACTGAAGCTTTCTTT.